A single sample gave rise to the 23 T cell receptor beta chains below, sequenced in a study of shared clonotypes between healthy human individuals. Generated by immunoSEQ multiplex PCR, the TCRdb table keeps only in-frame clones and is missing some. This table has some 2,500,000 clones, under 95% appearing once. Sequenced material: naive CD4+ T cells from PBMCs. Indicated subset: CD45RA+ positively selected. The receptors shown here come from a young man in good health. Some clones in this sample may be carry-over from other donors' samples.

The V gene is TRBV18, the J gene TRBJ2-5, with 8 nucleotides matching TRBD2. CDR3 length equals 15 residues. Germline V gene lookup returns CDR1 KGHSH and CDR2 LQKENI. J lost 3 bases, V lost 2 bases, and 5 bases had no gene match. This chain's CDR3 is CASSPFGREEETQYF. The DNA for the CDR3 is TGTGCCAGCTCACCATTCGGGCGGGAGGAAGAGACCCAGTACTTC.

The genes are TRBV12-5 and TRBJ2-5; 7 bases align to TRBD2. The CDR3 runs 12 residues. Germline V gene sequence: CDR1 LGHNT, CDR2 FRNRAP. The CDR3 coding sequence is TGTGCAGAAGGGGCCGGGGGGGAGACCCAGTACTTC. It specifies CAEGAGGETQYF.

This rearrangement joins TRBV2 to TRBJ1-2; tentative D call: TRBD1 (5 bases). V gave up 8 bases and J gave up 1 base, with 14 bases separating them. Germline V lookup: CDR1 SNHLY, CDR2 FYNNEI. The CDR3 length is 14 residues. The CDR3 bases are TGTGCCAGCTCTCCCCCGGGACGTAACTATGGCTACACCTTC. It is translated as CASSPPGRNYGYTF.

The chain links TRBV18 to TRBJ2-2, with D perhaps matching TRBD2 (6 bases). The CDR3 runs to 14 residues. Trimming left V 8 bases short and J 0 bases short, with 10 bases between. CDR1 KGHSH and CDR2 LQKENI come from the germline V gene. The CDR3 sequence is CASTWGANTGELFF. CDR3 DNA: TGTGCCAGCACCTGGGGGGCGAACACCGGGGAGCTGTTTTTT.

This clone was counted a single time. This sequence joins TRBV7-9 and TRBJ2-7; 9 bases align to TRBD1. The CDR3 has 15 amino acids. V trimming: 8 bases; J trimming: 7 bases; junction bases outside the gene matches: 15. Germline V gene data show CDR1 as SEHNR and CDR2 as FQNEAQ (reference sequence). The DNA for the CDR3 is TGTGCCAGCGGAACACCCGGAGACAGGGGGTGGGAGCAGTACTTC. Its translation is CASGTPGDRGWEQYF.

In nucleotides, the CDR3 is TGTGCCAGCAGCTTAACGGGGGGAGCGAGCTCCTACGAGCAGTACTTC. As protein: CASSLTGGASSYEQYF. The rearrangement uses TRBV7-3 and TRBJ2-7, with a tentative D call TRBD2 (6 bases). The germline CDR1 and CDR2 sequences are SGHTA and FQGTGA. The CDR3 has 16 residues. Trimming took 0 bases from V and 0 from J, leaving 12 bases between them.

On this clone itself: Other DNA variants within this sample encode the same CDR3. V is TRBV30 and J is TRBJ2-7, with 7 bases fitting TRBD2. CDR3 length: 16 residues. Trimming at V came to 0 bases and at J to 0 bases, leaving 8 bases not matched to a gene. Germline-derived CDR1 and CDR2 are GTSNPN and SVGIG (reference sequence). CDR3 region: CAWSVWASGSSYEQYF. In nucleotides, the CDR3 is TGTGCCTGGAGTGTATGGGCTAGCGGAAGCTCCTACGAGCAGTACTTC.

The V call is TRBV10-3, the J call TRBJ2-2; 8 nucleotides line up with TRBD2. V was pared by 8 bases and J by 4 bases, with 6 bases of the junction left unmatched. The CDR3 runs 14 residues. The germline V gene encodes CDR1 ENHRY and CDR2 SYGVKD. The chain's CDR3 is CAISSGGGTGELFF. As DNA, the CDR3 is TGTGCCATCTCCTCGGGAGGGGGCACCGGGGAGCTGTTTTTT.

The sample holds a few counts of this clone. The J gene is TRBJ1-2, the V gene TRBV19; D remains unclear. The V and J ends lost 5 bases and 3 bases respectively, with 13 bases between them. The CDR3 has 14 amino acids. Germline V gives CDR1 LNHDA, CDR2 SQIVND (reference sequence). The CDR3 spells CASSETGPHYGYTF. In nucleotides, the CDR3 is TGTGCCAGTAGTGAGACCGGTCCACACTATGGCTACACCTTC.

V usage is TRBV5-1 and J usage is TRBJ1-3; D remains unclear. CDR3 length: 14 residues. Trimming removed 5 bases at V and 0 bases at J, with 9 bases between. Per the germline V gene, CDR1 is SGHRS and CDR2 is YFSETQ. The CDR3 region is CASRDGGSGNTIYF. The DNA of the CDR3 is TGCGCCAGCAGAGACGGAGGCTCTGGAAACACCATATATTTT.

The count of this clone is one. J is TRBJ2-7 and V is TRBV5-5, with D hard to call. The V and J ends lost 4 bases and 2 bases respectively, with 16 bases between them. CDR3 size: 15 residues. CDR1 SGHKS and CDR2 YYEKEE come from the germline V gene (reference sequence). CDR3 DNA sequence: TGTGCCAGCAGCCCCATGGCTCCCGGACCCTACGAGCAGTACTTC. This codes for CASSPMAPGPYEQYF.

A word on this clone: Other DNA sequences from this sample encode an identical CDR3 as well. J is TRBJ1-3 and V is TRBV29-1; maybe TRBD1 (6 bases). Trimming removed 4 bases at V and 4 bases at J, with 8 bases between. Germline V CDR1 and CDR2: SQVTM, ANQGSEA. The CDR3 contains 12 residues. The CDR3, as DNA: TGCAGCGTTGGTGGGGGCGGAAACACCATATATTTT. Translating it yields CSVGGGGNTIYF.

The V gene is TRBV5-4, the J gene TRBJ2-3; no clear D. The CDR3 spans 14 residues. V was trimmed by 2 bases and J by 2 bases, leaving 9 bases between them. Germline-derived CDR1 and CDR2 are SGHNT and YYREEE (reference sequence). CDR3 loop: CASSLDPPTDTQYF. CDR3 nucleotides: TGTGCCAGCAGCTTAGACCCCCCCACAGATACGCAGTATTTT.

The V gene is TRBV9, the J gene TRBJ1-1; 7 bases agree with TRBD1. The V gene end was trimmed by 5 bases and the J gene end by 1 base; junction bases not matched to a gene: 5. Germline assignment: CDR1 SGDLS and CDR2 YYNGEE. The CDR3 sequence is 14 residues long. CDR3 in DNA: TGTGCCAGCAGGGACGACAGGGCGAACACTGAAGCTTTCTTT. Translating it yields CASRDDRANTEAFF.

The V and J genes are TRBV11-2 and TRBJ2-2; D is possibly TRBD1 or TRBD2 (5 bases each). The CDR3 is made up of 18 amino acids. Germline V gene lookup returns CDR1 SGHAT and CDR2 FQNNGV. Trimming cost V 5 bases and J 1 base, with 20 bases left between them. The CDR3 protein is CASSPLHPGRRNTGELFF. CDR3 sequence (DNA): TGTGCCAGCAGCCCCCTTCATCCGGGACGGAGGAACACCGGGGAGCTGTTTTTT.

The chain links TRBV28 to TRBJ1-2; D perhaps matches TRBD1 (5 bases). This CDR3 comprises 13 residues. V shed 2 bases and J shed 8 bases, with 12 bases lying between them. Germline V gene sequence: CDR1 MDHEN, CDR2 SYDVKM. The CDR3 loop reads CASSLRDGAGYTF. The CDR3 DNA is TGTGCCAGCAGTTTAAGGGACGGGGCGGGCTACACCTTC.

The rearrangement uses TRBV2 and TRBJ2-3, with TRBD1 as a possible D gene (6 bases). V was shortened by 0 bases and J by 2 bases, with 12 bases between the two germline ends. The CDR3 covers 16 residues. The germline V gene encodes CDR1 SNHLY and CDR2 FYNNEI. Here the CDR3 DNA reads TGTGCCAGCAGTGAAGCCCCGGGACAAGTCACAGATACGCAGTATTTT. Its translation is CASSEAPGQVTDTQYF. Full variable domain (rest looked up from reference TRBV2 and TRBJ2-3): EPEVTQTPSHQVTQMGQEVILRCVPISNHLYFYWYRQILGQKVEFLVSFYNNEISEKSEIFDDQFSVERPDGSNFTLKIRSTKLEDSAMYFCASSEAPGQVTDTQYFGPGTRLTVL.

The rearrangement joins TRBV15 to TRBJ1-5; no clear D. CDR1 LNHNV and CDR2 YYDKDF come from the germline V gene (reference sequence). V was cut by 4 bases and J by 7 bases, with 23 bases left in between. This CDR3 has 17 residues. The CDR3, as DNA: TGTGCCACCAGCAAACAAAGGGTTGGGCATGGCGGGCAGCCCCAGCATTTT. This encodes CATSKQRVGHGGQPQHF. Based on the CDR3 plus reference TRBV15 and TRBJ1-5, the full variable domain is DAMVIQNPRYQVTQFGKPVTLSCSQTLNHNVMYWYQQKSSQAPKLLFHYYDKDFNNEADTPDNFQSRRPNTSFCFLDIRSPGLGDTAMYLCATSKQRVGHGGQPQHFGDGTRLSIL.

Here the CDR3 reads CATSSPTGSGEQYF. CDR3 DNA: TGTGCCACCAGCAGCCCGACAGGATCAGGGGAGCAGTACTTC. The chain couples TRBV15 to TRBJ2-7; D is possibly TRBD1 (6 bases). CDR3 size: 14 residues. The V gene's germline CDR1 is LNHNV and CDR2 YYDKDF (reference sequence). The V and J ends lost 3 bases and 7 bases respectively, with 16 bases between them.

V and J are TRBV18 and TRBJ2-2, with 9 bases lining up with TRBD1. Germline assignment: CDR1 KGHSH and CDR2 LQKENI. The CDR3 runs to 16 residues. V shed 2 bases, J shed 4 bases, and the junction held 5 bases outside the gene matches. In DNA form, the CDR3 reads TGTGCCAGCTCACCAGAACAGGGGGCGATCACCGGGGAGCTGTTTTTT. Its translation is CASSPEQGAITGELFF.

This chain connects TRBV30 to TRBJ2-1; perhaps TRBD2 as D (6 bases). Germline CDR1 reads GTSNPN; CDR2 reads SVGIG (reference sequence). The V gene lost 3 bases and the J gene lost 10 bases, with 10 bases spanning the gap. The CDR3 is 11 amino acids. The CDR3 protein is CAWRGRDEQFF. For the CDR3, the DNA is TGTGCCTGGAGGGGGCGGGACGAGCAGTTCTTC.

Turning to this clone: The sample holds other DNA sequences that translate to the same CDR3. V and J are TRBV2 and TRBJ2-3; 7 nucleotides match TRBD2. V shed 2 bases, J shed 2 bases, and the junction held 4 bases outside the gene matches. The germline CDR1 and CDR2 sequences are SNHLY and FYNNEI. This CDR3 spans 15 amino acids. The chain's CDR3 is CASSERRGSTDTQYF. CDR3 bases: TGTGCCAGCAGTGAAAGGCGGGGGTCCACAGATACGCAGTATTTT. The variable domain in full, with the rest retrieved from reference TRBV2 and TRBJ2-3, is EPEVTQTPSHQVTQMGQEVILRCVPISNHLYFYWYRQILGQKVEFLVSFYNNEISEKSEIFDDQFSVERPDGSNFTLKIRSTKLEDSAMYFCASSERRGSTDTQYFGPGTRLTVL.

In this sample, this clone turned up a few times. The sample carries other DNA sequences with the same CDR3. The chain links TRBV28 to TRBJ1-1, with D unresolved. Trimming cost V 10 bases and J 0 bases, with 9 bases left between them. CDR1 is MDHEN and CDR2 is SYDVKM in the germline V gene. This CDR3 contains 12 residues. Here the CDR3 DNA reads TGTGCCACCCTGTTACTGAACACTGAAGCTTTCTTT. It specifies CATLLLNTEAFF.